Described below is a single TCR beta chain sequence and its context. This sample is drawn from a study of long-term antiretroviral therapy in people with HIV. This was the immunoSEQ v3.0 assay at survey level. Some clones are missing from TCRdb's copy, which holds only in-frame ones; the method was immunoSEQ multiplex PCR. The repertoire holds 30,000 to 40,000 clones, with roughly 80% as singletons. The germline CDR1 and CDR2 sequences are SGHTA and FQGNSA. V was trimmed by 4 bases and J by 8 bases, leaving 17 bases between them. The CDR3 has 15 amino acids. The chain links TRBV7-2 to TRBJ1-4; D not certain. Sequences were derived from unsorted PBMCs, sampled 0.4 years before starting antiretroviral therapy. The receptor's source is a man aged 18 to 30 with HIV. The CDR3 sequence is CASSYQDSAMEKLFF. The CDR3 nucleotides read TGTGCCAGCAGCTACCAGGACTCCGCGATGGAAAAACTGTTTTTT.